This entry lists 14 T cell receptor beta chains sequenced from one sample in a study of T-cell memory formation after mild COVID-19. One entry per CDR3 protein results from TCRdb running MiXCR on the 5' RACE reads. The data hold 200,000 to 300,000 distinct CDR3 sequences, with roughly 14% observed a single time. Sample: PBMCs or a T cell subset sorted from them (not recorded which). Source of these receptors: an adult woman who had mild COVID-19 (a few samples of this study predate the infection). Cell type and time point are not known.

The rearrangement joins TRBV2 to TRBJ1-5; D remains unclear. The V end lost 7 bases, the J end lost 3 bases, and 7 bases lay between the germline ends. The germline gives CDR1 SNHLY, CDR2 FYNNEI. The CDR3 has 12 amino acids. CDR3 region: CASKAFNQPQHF. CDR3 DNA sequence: TGTGCCAGCAAGGCCTTCAATCAGCCCCAGCATTTT.

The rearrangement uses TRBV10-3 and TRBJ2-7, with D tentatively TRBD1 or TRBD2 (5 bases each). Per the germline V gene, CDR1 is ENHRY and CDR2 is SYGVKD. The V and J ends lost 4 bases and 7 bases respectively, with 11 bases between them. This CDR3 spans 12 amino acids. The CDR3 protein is CAISGTGREQYF. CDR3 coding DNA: TGTGCCATCAGTGGGACGGGACGGGAGCAGTACTTC.

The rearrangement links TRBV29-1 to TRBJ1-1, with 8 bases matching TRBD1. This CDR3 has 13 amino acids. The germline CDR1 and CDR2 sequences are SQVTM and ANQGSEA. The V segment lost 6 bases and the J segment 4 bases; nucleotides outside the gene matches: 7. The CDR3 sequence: CSVRTGWGTEAFF. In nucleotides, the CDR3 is TGCAGCGTCCGGACAGGGTGGGGCACTGAAGCTTTCTTT.

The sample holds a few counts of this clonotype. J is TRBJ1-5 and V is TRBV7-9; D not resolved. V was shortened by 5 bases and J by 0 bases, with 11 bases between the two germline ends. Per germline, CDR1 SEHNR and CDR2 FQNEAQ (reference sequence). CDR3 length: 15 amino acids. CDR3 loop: CASSRSGYSNQPQHF. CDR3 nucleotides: TGTGCCAGCAGCCGAAGTGGGTATAGCAATCAGCCCCAGCATTTT.

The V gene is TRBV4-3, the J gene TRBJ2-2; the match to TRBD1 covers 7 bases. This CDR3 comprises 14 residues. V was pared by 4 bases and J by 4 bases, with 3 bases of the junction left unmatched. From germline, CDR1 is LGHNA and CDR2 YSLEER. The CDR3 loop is CASSRGQFTGELFF. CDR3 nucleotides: TGCGCCAGCAGCCGGGGACAGTTCACCGGGGAGCTGTTTTTT.

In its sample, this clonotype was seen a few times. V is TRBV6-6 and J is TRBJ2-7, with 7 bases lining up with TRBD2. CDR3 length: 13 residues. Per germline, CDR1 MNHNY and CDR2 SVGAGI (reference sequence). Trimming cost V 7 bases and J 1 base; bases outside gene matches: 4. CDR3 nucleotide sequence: TGTGCCAGCACCTGGGGGGGGTCCTACGAGCAGTACTTC. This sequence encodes CASTWGGSYEQYF.

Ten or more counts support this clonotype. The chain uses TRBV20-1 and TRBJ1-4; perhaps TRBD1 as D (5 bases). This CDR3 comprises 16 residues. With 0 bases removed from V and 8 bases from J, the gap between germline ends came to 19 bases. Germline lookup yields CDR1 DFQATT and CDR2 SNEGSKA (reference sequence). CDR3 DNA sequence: TGCAGTGCTAGAGAAAAGGGACCCCCGGATGGGGAAAAACTGTTTTTT. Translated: CSAREKGPPDGEKLFF.

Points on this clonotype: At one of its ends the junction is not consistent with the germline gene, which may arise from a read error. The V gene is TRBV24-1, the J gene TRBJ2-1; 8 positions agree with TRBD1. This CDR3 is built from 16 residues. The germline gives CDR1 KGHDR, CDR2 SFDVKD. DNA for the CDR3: TGTGCCACCAGTGACCCGCGGACAGGGTCAAACAATGAGCGGTTCTTC. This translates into CATSDPRTGSNNERFF.

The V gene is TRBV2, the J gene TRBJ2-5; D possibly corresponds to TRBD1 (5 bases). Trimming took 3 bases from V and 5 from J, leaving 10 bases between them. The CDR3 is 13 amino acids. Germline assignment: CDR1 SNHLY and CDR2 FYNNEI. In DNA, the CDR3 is TGTGCCAGCAGTGACAGTCCAGGGGAGACCCAGTACTTC. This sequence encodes CASSDSPGETQYF.

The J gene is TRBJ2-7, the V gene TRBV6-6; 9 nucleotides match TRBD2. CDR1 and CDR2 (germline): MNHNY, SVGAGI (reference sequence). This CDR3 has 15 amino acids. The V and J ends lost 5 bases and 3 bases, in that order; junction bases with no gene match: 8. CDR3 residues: CASSDIAGEGYEQYF. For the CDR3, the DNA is TGTGCCAGCAGTGACATAGCGGGAGAAGGCTACGAGCAGTACTTC.

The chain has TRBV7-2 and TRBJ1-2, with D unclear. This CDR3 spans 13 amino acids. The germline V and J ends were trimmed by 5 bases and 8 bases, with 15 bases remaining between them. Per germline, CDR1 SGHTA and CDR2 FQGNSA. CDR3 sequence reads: CASSTRTGGGYTF. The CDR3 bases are TGTGCCAGCAGCACCCGGACTGGAGGGGGCTACACCTTC.

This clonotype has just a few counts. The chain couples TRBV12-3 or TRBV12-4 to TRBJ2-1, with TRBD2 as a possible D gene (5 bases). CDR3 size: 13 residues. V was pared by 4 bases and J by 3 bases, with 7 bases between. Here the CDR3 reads CASSSRGYNEQFF. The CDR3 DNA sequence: TGTGCCAGCAGTTCCCGGGGCTACAATGAGCAGTTCTTC.

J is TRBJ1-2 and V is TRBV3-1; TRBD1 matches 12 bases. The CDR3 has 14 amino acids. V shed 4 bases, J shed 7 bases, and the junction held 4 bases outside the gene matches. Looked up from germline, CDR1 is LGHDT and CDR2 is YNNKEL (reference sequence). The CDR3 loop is CASSPGQGAFGYTF. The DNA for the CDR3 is TGTGCCAGCAGCCCGGGACAGGGGGCGTTTGGCTACACCTTC. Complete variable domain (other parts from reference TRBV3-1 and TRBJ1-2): DTAVSQTPKYLVTQMGNDKSIKCEQNLGHDTMYWYKQDSKKFLKIMFSYNNKELIINETVPNRFSPKSPDKAHLNLHINSLELGDSAVYFCASSPGQGAFGYTFGSGTRLTVV.

In nucleotides, the CDR3 is TGCAGTGCTAGAGTCCAGCTAGCGGGAGGGTCCGGTGAGCAGTTCTTC. Its translation: CSARVQLAGGSGEQFF. The chain recombines TRBV20-1 with TRBJ2-1; 12 bases are a match to TRBD2. Trimming at V came to 1 base and at J to 9 bases, leaving 10 bases not matched to a gene. The CDR3 spans 16 residues. The germline V gene has CDR1 DFQATT and CDR2 SNEGSKA (reference sequence).